This passage covers 32 T cell receptor beta chains from one sample sequenced in a study of T cells in Graves' hyperthyroidism and ophthalmopathy. The source material, RNA transcripts, was used to amplify TCR beta CDR3 regions. Researchers ran a first-round RT-PCR on the TCR CDR3 using the HTBI primer set. In TCRdb, the multiplex PCR reads were re-called with MiXCR into one record per CDR3 protein. The sample contains about 640,000 distinct CDR3 sequences, about 20% of which appear only once. The sample was blood. The receptor set was obtained from a man aged 30 to 45 with Graves' ophthalmopathy.

This clonotype was picked up many times. This chain links TRBV18 with TRBJ2-7; no firm D call. In germline, CDR1 is KGHSH, CDR2 LQKENI. CDR3 size: 14 residues. Trimming left V 2 bases short and J 4 bases short, with 12 bases between. In nucleotides, the CDR3 is TGTGCCAGCTCACCAGATGCCGGATCATACGAGCAGTACTTC. It is translated as CASSPDAGSYEQYF.

There are a few counts of this clonotype. The rearrangement uses TRBV6-5 and TRBJ2-5, with D possibly being TRBD2 (6 bases). This CDR3 is built from 16 residues. Germline V gene sequence: CDR1 MNHEY, CDR2 SVGAGI. Deletions cut 2 bases from V and 3 bases from J, with 16 bases between. The CDR3 bases are TGTGCCAGCAGTTACAGCCACGGGACTCAGAAAGAGACCCAGTACTTC. It encodes CASSYSHGTQKETQYF.

The rearrangement links TRBV4-1 to TRBJ2-7, with D possibly matching TRBD1 (6 bases). The germline gives CDR1 MGHRA, CDR2 YSYEKL. Deletions cut 5 bases from V and 9 bases from J, with 23 bases between. CDR3 length equals 15 residues. CDR3 in DNA: TGCGCCAGCAGCGACGAGCACAGGGTGGCGGTAGGGCAGTACTTC. This gives the protein CASSDEHRVAVGQYF.

This clonotype appeared many times. V gene TRBV28 combines with J gene TRBJ1-1, with D maybe TRBD1 (5 bases). This CDR3 comprises 16 residues. Trimming removed 4 bases from V and 0 bases from J, with 15 bases in between. Germline V gene data show CDR1 as MDHEN and CDR2 as SYDVKM. The CDR3 loop reads CASSSLGGPMNTEAFF. The CDR3 DNA sequence: TGTGCCAGCAGTTCCCTCGGGGGACCTATGAACACTGAAGCTTTCTTT.

This clonotype was seen many times. The gene calls are TRBV14 and TRBJ1-2; D is perhaps TRBD1 (6 bases). The germline gives CDR1 SGHDN, CDR2 FVKESK. This CDR3 has 13 amino acids. V lost 3 bases, J lost 3 bases, and 8 bases lay in between. This CDR3 reads CASSQDSYYGYTF. Written as DNA, the CDR3 is TGTGCCAGCAGCCAGGACAGTTACTATGGCTACACCTTC.

Only a few counts were recorded for this clonotype. The V call is TRBV2, the J call TRBJ2-1, with D possibly matching TRBD1 (5 bases). V lost 1 base to trimming and J lost 1 base, with 26 bases between them. Germline values: CDR1 SNHLY, CDR2 FYNNEI. The CDR3 runs 21 residues. CDR3: CASSEVFKLGAGRWSYNEQFF. The CDR3 DNA follows: TGTGCCAGCAGTGAAGTTTTTAAGTTAGGGGCAGGTAGGTGGTCCTACAATGAGCAGTTCTTC.

This clonotype has just a few counts. This sequence joins TRBV7-6 and TRBJ2-2, with 12 nucleotides matching TRBD2. With 5 bases clipped from V and 0 bases from J, the junction kept 4 bases outside the gene matches. The CDR3 runs 17 residues. Germline loops: CDR1 SGHVS, CDR2 FNYEAQ. As DNA, the CDR3 is TGTGCCAGCAGCCCCCGACTAGCGGGAGCGAACACCGGGGAGCTGTTTTTT. Translation: CASSPRLAGANTGELFF.

The V and J genes are TRBV5-1 and TRBJ2-1, with TRBD2 matching 10 bases. V lost 4 bases, J lost 9 bases, and 7 bases stayed unmatched. Looked up from germline, CDR1 is SGHRS and CDR2 is YFSETQ. The CDR3 covers 14 residues. CDR3 region: CASSRAGGPLEQFF. The CDR3, as DNA: TGCGCCAGCAGCCGAGCGGGAGGGCCCCTTGAGCAGTTCTTC.

This clonotype was seen a handful of times. The rearrangement uses TRBV30 and TRBJ1-6, with D perhaps TRBD1 (5 bases). V was shortened by 5 bases and J by 6 bases, with 8 bases between the two germline ends. The CDR3 contains 12 residues. In germline, CDR1 is GTSNPN, CDR2 SVGIG (reference sequence). The CDR3 is CAWGQGNSPLHF. CDR3 nucleotide sequence: TGTGCCTGGGGGCAGGGTAATTCACCCCTCCACTTT.

In this sample, this clonotype turned up many times. The J gene is TRBJ1-1, the V gene TRBV3-1; TRBD1 aligns across 9 bases. With 8 bases clipped from V and 5 bases from J, the junction kept 6 bases outside the gene matches. There are 13 residues in the CDR3. Looked up from germline, CDR1 is LGHDT and CDR2 is YNNKEL (reference sequence). CDR3 bases: TGTGCCAGCGGGACAGGGCAGTGGACTGAAGCTTTCTTT. It translates to CASGTGQWTEAFF. The full variable domain, in which reference TRBV3-1 and TRBJ1-1 provide the parts outside the CDR3, is DTAVSQTPKYLVTQMGNDKSIKCEQNLGHDTMYWYKQDSKKFLKIMFSYNNKELIINETVPNRFSPKSPDKAHLNLHINSLELGDSAVYFCASGTGQWTEAFFGQGTRLTVV.

This clonotype was observed a handful of times. V and J are TRBV28 and TRBJ2-7; TRBD1 matches 9 bases. Trimming cost V 7 bases and J 4 bases; bases outside gene matches: 5. Germline V gene sequence: CDR1 MDHEN, CDR2 SYDVKM. The CDR3 extends over 13 amino acids. Here the CDR3 reads CASNRGQGYEQYF. DNA of the CDR3: TGTGCCAGCAACCGGGGACAGGGTTACGAGCAGTACTTC.

The chain uses TRBV29-1 and TRBJ1-4, with D unresolved. V gave up 5 bases and J gave up 6 bases, with 7 bases separating them. CDR3 size: 11 residues. The germline V gene has CDR1 SQVTM and CDR2 ANQGSEA. The CDR3 bases are TGCAGCGTTTTTGGGGATGAAAAACTGTTTTTT. This codes for CSVFGDEKLFF.

The V and J genes are TRBV7-9 and TRBJ2-2, with 9 bases that match TRBD2. V trimming: 4 bases; J trimming: 0 bases; junction bases outside the gene matches: 6. The CDR3 contains 17 residues. Per the germline V gene, CDR1 is SEHNR and CDR2 is FQNEAQ (reference sequence). CDR3 protein: CASSSGTSSANTGELFF. The CDR3 region has the DNA TGTGCCAGCAGCTCCGGGACTAGCAGCGCGAACACCGGGGAGCTGTTTTTT.

This clonotype was seen repeatedly, ten times or more. The V and J genes are TRBV3-1 and TRBJ1-2; D might be TRBD1 (5 bases). V was clipped by 1 base and J by 13 bases, with 16 bases between them. Germline CDR1 is LGHDT and CDR2 is YNNKEL (reference sequence). The CDR3 consists of 13 residues. The CDR3 DNA sequence: TGTGCCAGCAGCCAAGGAGCGGGGGACCGCGGCACCTTC. It yields the protein CASSQGAGDRGTF.

This chain joins TRBV9 and TRBJ1-1; D is undetermined. Trimming removed 3 bases from V and 3 bases from J, with 15 bases in between. CDR1 is SGDLS, CDR2 YYNGEE, per germline. This CDR3 contains 15 residues. The CDR3 DNA is TGTGCCAGCAGCGCCGACCTGGGTAGGCACACTGAAGCTTTCTTT. Translation: CASSADLGRHTEAFF. The full variable domain, its missing parts supplied by reference TRBV9 and TRBJ1-1, is DSGVTQTPKHLITATGQRVTLRCSPRSGDLSVYWYQQSLDQGLQFLIQYYNGEERAKGNILERFSAQQFPDLHSELNLSSLELGDSALYFCASSADLGRHTEAFFGQGTRLTVV.

The chain combines TRBV27 with TRBJ1-5, with D uncertain. Germline loops: CDR1 MNHEY, CDR2 SMNVEV (reference sequence). V lost 1 base and J 2 bases, leaving 12 bases between the germline ends. The length of the CDR3 is 16 residues. The CDR3 is CASSLYPGNGNQPQHF. Written as DNA, the CDR3 is TGTGCCAGCAGTTTATACCCCGGTAACGGCAATCAGCCCCAGCATTTT.

This clonotype occurred a few times. The chain is built from TRBV25-1 and TRBJ2-1; the match to TRBD2 covers 8 bases. The CDR3 length is 15 residues. CDR1 MGHDK and CDR2 SYGVNS come from the germline V gene. After removal of 6 bases from V and 1 base from J, the junction contained 5 bases not matched to a gene. CDR3: CASREAGESYNEQFF. The DNA for the CDR3 is TGTGCCAGCAGGGAAGCGGGAGAGTCCTACAATGAGCAGTTCTTC.

Comments on this clonotype: A clone one base away is much larger, so this may be a read error. The gene calls are TRBV7-8 and TRBJ1-2, with D uncertain. V was pared by 0 bases and J by 3 bases, with 11 bases between. Germline lookup yields CDR1 SGHVS and CDR2 FQNEAQ. The CDR3 is 15 residues long. The CDR3 nucleotides read TGTGCCAGCAGCTTAGCGGTCAGGCCAGACTATGGCTACACCTTC. Its protein is CASSLAVRPDYGYTF.

The chain joins TRBV20-1 to TRBJ2-7; tentative D call: TRBD1 (5 bases). This CDR3 contains 14 residues. With 0 bases removed from V and 3 bases from J, the gap between germline ends came to 12 bases. The germline V gene has CDR1 DFQATT and CDR2 SNEGSKA (reference sequence). The CDR3 region has the DNA TGCAGTGCTAGAGATCGCAGGGTTAACTACGAGCAGTACTTC. Translating gives CSARDRRVNYEQYF.

Only a few counts were recorded for this clonotype. The chain combines TRBV27 with TRBJ2-1, with D possibly being TRBD2 (6 bases). Germline CDR1 reads MNHEY; CDR2 reads SMNVEV (reference sequence). The ends were cut back, 3 bases at V and 3 bases at J, with 15 bases in the middle. The CDR3 length is 16 residues. The CDR3 DNA reads as TGTGCCAGCAGTTTCAGTGTCGGGAGCCTCTACAATGAGCAGTTCTTC. Amino acids: CASSFSVGSLYNEQFF.

The table lists this clonotype with a few counts. V is TRBV7-8 and J is TRBJ2-7; 9 bases line up with TRBD2. Trimming cost V 5 bases and J 3 bases; bases outside gene matches: 20. This CDR3 comprises 19 residues. Germline loops: CDR1 SGHVS, CDR2 FQNEAQ. CDR3: CASSVSFGTSKSPYYEQYF. CDR3 in DNA: TGTGCCAGCAGCGTATCTTTCGGGACTAGCAAAAGTCCGTACTACGAGCAGTACTTC.

There are many counts of this clonotype. The chain employs TRBV7-9 and TRBJ2-7; 7 bases line up with TRBD1. The V gene end was trimmed by 1 base and the J gene end by 5 bases; junction bases not matched to a gene: 2. This CDR3 region has 13 residues. Germline V gene sequence: CDR1 SEHNR, CDR2 FQNEAQ (reference sequence). DNA for the CDR3: TGTGCCAGCAGCTTAGGAGGGGGCAACGAGCAGTACTTC. Amino acids: CASSLGGGNEQYF.

This clonotype was observed a handful of times. The genes are TRBV4-1 and TRBJ2-7, with D maybe TRBD1 (5 bases). Trimming pared 0 bases from V and 6 bases from J, leaving 9 bases between. The CDR3 runs 13 residues. The germline gives CDR1 MGHRA, CDR2 YSYEKL. The CDR3 DNA is TGCGCCAGCAGCCAAGAAGGGGTCAGCGAGCAGTACTTC. This encodes CASSQEGVSEQYF.

Of note for this clonotype: A much larger clonotype is one base distant, so this may be a read error. The chain combines TRBV5-1 with TRBJ2-7, with D uncertain. The V gene's germline CDR1 is SGHRS and CDR2 YFSETQ. V lost 4 bases and J lost 2, with 16 bases in between. The CDR3 covers 15 residues. The DNA of the CDR3 is TGCGCCAGCAGCCCCCCCCAAACGGGCCCCTACGAGCAGTACTTC. Translating gives CASSPPQTGPYEQYF.

This clonotype has just a few counts. The DNA of the CDR3 is TGTGCCACCAGCCCGACAGGGGCGGGTTCACCCCTCCACTTT. Translating gives CATSPTGAGSPLHF. The chain employs TRBV15 and TRBJ1-6, with TRBD1 matching over 8 bases. The junction had 6 bases not matched to a gene; V was cut back by 5 bases and J by 9 bases. The CDR3 sequence is 14 residues long. Germline-derived CDR1 and CDR2 are LNHNV and YYDKDF (reference sequence).

This clonotype was picked up a small number of times. The V and J genes are TRBV3-1 and TRBJ1-4, with TRBD1 as a possible D gene (5 bases). V gave up 6 bases and J gave up 0 bases, with 11 bases separating them. CDR1 LGHDT and CDR2 YNNKEL come from the germline V gene (reference sequence). The CDR3 length is 15 residues. CDR3 residues: CASRGGTATNEKLFF. As DNA, the CDR3 is TGTGCCAGCAGGGGGGGGACGGCAACTAATGAAAAACTGTTTTTT.

The genes are TRBV6-4 and TRBJ2-2, with 8 bases lining up with TRBD2. Per germline, CDR1 MRHNA and CDR2 SNTAGT. The CDR3 loop spans 15 amino acids. With 5 bases clipped from V and 8 bases from J, the junction kept 10 bases outside the gene matches. CDR3 DNA sequence: TGTGCCAGCAGTCCAGAAGGAGCGGGAGTGGGGGAGCTGTTTTTT. It is translated as CASSPEGAGVGELFF.

This clonotype was found a few times. The chain couples TRBV2 to TRBJ2-7; no definite D call. V was trimmed by 11 bases and J by 5 bases, leaving 10 bases between them. CDR1 is SNHLY, CDR2 FYNNEI, per germline. The CDR3 consists of 10 residues. The CDR3 spells CASCFNEQYF. The CDR3 DNA sequence: TGTGCCTCGTGCTTCAACGAGCAGTACTTC.

V usage is TRBV7-2 and J usage is TRBJ2-3; D call uncertain. V shed 5 bases and J shed 6 bases, with 15 bases lying between them. The CDR3 has 14 amino acids. From germline, CDR1 is SGHTA and CDR2 FQGNSA. DNA of the CDR3: TGTGCCAGCAGCCTGGGCCCAGGATCGGATACGCAGTATTTT. Amino acids: CASSLGPGSDTQYF.

This clonotype has a count of ten or more. The chain couples TRBV2 to TRBJ2-1; D gene unclear. In germline, CDR1 is SNHLY, CDR2 FYNNEI. Trimming stripped 3 bases from V and 8 bases from J, with 8 bases between. The CDR3 has 12 residues. The CDR3 here is CASSDAEDEQFF. CDR3 DNA: TGTGCCAGCAGTGATGCAGAGGATGAGCAGTTCTTC.

This chain connects TRBV6-2 or TRBV6-3 to TRBJ2-3; the D gene could be TRBD1 or TRBD2 (6 bases each). V was shortened by 6 bases and J by 1 base, with 14 bases between the two germline ends. There are 15 residues in the CDR3. Germline lookup yields CDR1 MNHEY and CDR2 SVGEGT. CDR3 in amino acids: CASSPEGGGTDTQYF. CDR3 sequence (DNA): TGTGCCAGCAGCCCCGAGGGGGGTGGCACAGATACGCAGTATTTT.

This clonotype has a count of ten or more. The rearrangement links TRBV3-1 to TRBJ1-1; D unclear. In germline, CDR1 is LGHDT, CDR2 YNNKEL (reference sequence). V dropped 3 bases and J dropped 1 base, with 9 bases sitting between them. The CDR3 is 14 residues long. This chain's CDR3 is CASSQATKNTEAFF. In DNA, the CDR3 is TGTGCCAGCAGCCAGGCCACGAAGAACACTGAAGCTTTCTTT.